These 10 T cell receptor beta chains share one sample of origin, sequenced in a study of CD8 T cells in ankylosing spondylitis. Study-level results: Several highly homologous variants made up a TCR beta motif, and this motif appeared characteristic of ankylosing spondylitis blood.

TCRdb itself ran the 5' RACE reads through MiXCR, one entry per CDR3 protein. The data contain around 770,000 distinct CDR3 sequences, about 20% of them singletons. No antigen has been identified for these receptors. The sequenced sample consisted of blood, either unsorted or a sorted T cell fraction (not recorded which). These receptors came from a male donor with ankylosing spondylitis.

This clonotype was detected ten times or more. V is TRBV5-1 and J is TRBJ1-4, with TRBD1 identical over 7 bases. The CDR3 contains 14 residues. V shed 4 bases, J shed 5 bases, and the junction held 5 bases outside the gene matches. CDR1 and CDR2 (germline): SGHRS, YFSETQ. In DNA, the CDR3 is TGCGCCAGCAGCCGCGACAGGGCGAATGAAAAACTGTTTTTT. Its translation: CASSRDRANEKLFF.

J is TRBJ2-5 and V is TRBV6-5; TRBD2 matches 15 bases. V gave up 2 bases and J gave up 1 base; unmatched junction bases: 2. The CDR3 length is 17 residues. CDR1 and CDR2 (germline): MNHEY, SVGAGI. Here the CDR3 DNA reads TGTGCCAGCAGTTACGGGACTAGCGGGAGGACCCAAGAGACCCAGTACTTC. Residues: CASSYGTSGRTQETQYF.

V and J are TRBV14 and TRBJ1-2; a weak D match, TRBD1 (5 bases). V lost 0 bases and J lost 3, with 8 bases in between. The germline V gene has CDR1 SGHDN and CDR2 FVKESK. The CDR3 is 14 residues long. CDR3 protein: CASSQDEGHYGYTF. The CDR3 DNA reads as TGTGCCAGCAGCCAAGATGAGGGACACTATGGCTACACCTTC. Full variable domain (rest looked up from reference TRBV14 and TRBJ1-2): EAGVTQFPSHSVIEKGQTVTLRCDPISGHDNLYWYRRVMGKEIKFLLHFVKESKQDESGMPNNRFLAERTGGTYSTLKVQPAELEDSGVYFCASSQDEGHYGYTFGSGTRLTVV.

This chain joins TRBV4-3 and TRBJ2-3; 7 positions agree with TRBD2. The CDR3 runs 17 residues. Germline V gene sequence: CDR1 LGHNA, CDR2 YSLEER. V shed 0 bases and J 2 bases; nucleotides not matched to a gene: 8. This chain's CDR3 is CASSQEFGGTNTDTQYF. CDR3 nucleotides: TGCGCCAGCAGCCAAGAGTTTGGGGGGACTAACACAGATACGCAGTATTTT.

This clonotype was found many times. The J gene is TRBJ1-5, the V gene TRBV12-3 or TRBV12-4, with a weak D call TRBD1 (6 bases). Trimming stripped 7 bases from V and 3 bases from J, with 16 bases between. This CDR3 has 15 residues. For the CDR3, the DNA is TGTGCCAGCACCATTAAACAGGGCCACAATCAGCCCCAGCATTTT. This sequence encodes CASTIKQGHNQPQHF.

This clonotype was counted between two and nine times. As DNA, the CDR3 is TGTGCCAGCAGCTTGGGGGGTAGGGTAGCTGACATTCAGTACTTC. Translated: CASSLGGRVADIQYF. This sequence joins TRBV12-3 or TRBV12-4 and TRBJ2-4; tentative D call: TRBD2 (6 bases). Trimming removed 6 bases at V and 8 bases at J, with 20 bases between. CDR3 size: 15 residues.

The table lists this clonotype with many counts. This chain joins TRBV7-2 and TRBJ2-5; 7 nucleotides agree with TRBD2. Germline-derived CDR1 and CDR2 are SGHTA and FQGNSA. V lost 1 base, J lost 5 bases, and 7 bases stayed unmatched. CDR3 size: 15 residues. The CDR3 DNA is TGTGCCAGCAGCTTAGTTCGCGGGAGAGGGGAGACCCAGTACTTC. Encoded protein: CASSLVRGRGETQYF.

The chain has TRBV5-1 and TRBJ1-1, with unresolved D. The germline V gene has CDR1 SGHRS and CDR2 YFSETQ. This CDR3 is built from 15 residues. Trimming removed 3 bases at V and 1 base at J, with 13 bases between. DNA of the CDR3: TGCGCCAGCAGCTGGCGGGCCTCGGGGAACACTGAAGCTTTCTTT. This sequence encodes CASSWRASGNTEAFF. Drawing the rest from reference TRBV5-1 and TRBJ1-1, the complete variable domain is KAGVTQTPRYLIKTRGQQVTLSCSPISGHRSVSWYQQTPGQGLQFLFEYFSETQRNKGNFPGRFSGRQFSNSRSEMNVSTLELGDSALYLCASSWRASGNTEAFFGQGTRLTVV.

This clonotype was seen only a few times. The chain has TRBV7-9 and TRBJ2-7, with a possible D match to TRBD2 (5 bases). Trimming pared 2 bases from V and 6 bases from J, leaving 8 bases between. Looked up from germline, CDR1 is SEHNR and CDR2 is FQNEAQ (reference sequence). The CDR3 spans 12 residues. DNA for the CDR3: TGTGCCAGCAGCTTACGGGGTGGCGAGCAGTACTTC. The encoded protein is CASSLRGGEQYF.

The chain carries TRBV4-3 and TRBJ2-1, with D unclear. Germline V gene data show CDR1 as LGHNA and CDR2 as YSLEER. Trimming removed 7 bases from V and 0 bases from J, with 13 bases in between. This CDR3 has 15 residues. This CDR3 reads CASTTEQSSYNEQFF. The DNA of the CDR3 is TGCGCCAGCACCACAGAGCAGAGCTCCTACAATGAGCAGTTCTTC.